The T cell receptor (beta chain) under discussion was sequenced for a study of blood T cell repertoires in COVID-19. Background on the study: Researchers got acute and convalescent COVID-19 samples from the United States, Italy and Spain. PBMCs, B-cell-depleted T cells, or T cells were the source of the cDNA or gDNA that made up the material.

This CDR3 region has 14 residues. Germline lookup yields CDR1 MNHNS and CDR2 SASEGT. The V and J ends lost 0 bases and 9 bases, in that order; junction bases with no gene match: 7. As processed by the authors: Nucleated cell number was recorded as an estimate derived from reference gene primer amplification. Some clones are missing from TCRdb's copy, which holds only in-frame ones; the method was immunoSEQ multiplex PCR. The DNA was the basis for D and trimming; V, J and clone size are from that table. Of just over 80,000 clones in the sample, about four fifths were seen once. The source of this sequence is a man aged 80 or over with acute or convalescent COVID-19. The sample taken for sequencing was peripheral blood. The chain couples TRBV6-1 to TRBJ2-7; 8 bases match TRBD1. CDR3 residues: CASSEAVQGAGQYF. The CDR3, as DNA: TGTGCCAGCAGTGAAGCGGTGCAGGGGGCAGGGCAGTACTTC.